This T cell receptor (beta chain) was captured by sequencing in a study of CD8 T cells in Susac syndrome. Trimming left V 3 bases short and J 8 bases short, with 20 bases between. The CDR3 has 16 residues. Germline-derived CDR1 and CDR2 are KGHSH and LQKENI. RNA totalling roughly 0.45 to 1 ug underwent reverse transcription with random hexamers. TCRdb independently ran MiXCR on the immunoSEQ multiplex PCR reads; one entry per CDR3 protein. The sample has about 180,000 distinct CDR3 sequences; roughly 96% are singletons. The chain links TRBV18 to TRBJ2-1; the D gene is possibly TRBD2 (6 bases). The sample was CD8+ T cells from PBMCs. This TCR was recovered from a human donor with multiple sclerosis. The CDR3 coding sequence is TGTGCCAGCTCACCCGAGTGGCCCGCCAGCGGGTATGAGCAGTTCTTC. Encoded protein: CASSPEWPASGYEQFF.